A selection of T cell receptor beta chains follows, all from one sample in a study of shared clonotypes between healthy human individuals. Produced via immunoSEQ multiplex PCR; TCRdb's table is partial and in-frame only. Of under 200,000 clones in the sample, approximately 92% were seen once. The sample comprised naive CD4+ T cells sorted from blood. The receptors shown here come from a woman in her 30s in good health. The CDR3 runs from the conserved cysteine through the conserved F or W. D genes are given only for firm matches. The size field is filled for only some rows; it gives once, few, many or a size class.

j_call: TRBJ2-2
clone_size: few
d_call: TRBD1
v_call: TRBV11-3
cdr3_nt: TGTGCCAGCAGCTCCGATCACAGGGGAAACACCGGGGAGCTGTTTTTT
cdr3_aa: CASSSDHRGNTGELFF

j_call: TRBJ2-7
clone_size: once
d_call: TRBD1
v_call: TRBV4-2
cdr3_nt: TGTGCCAGCAGCCAAGACCCGGGACAGGGCTCCTACGAGCAGTACTTC
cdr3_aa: CASSQDPGQGSYEQYF

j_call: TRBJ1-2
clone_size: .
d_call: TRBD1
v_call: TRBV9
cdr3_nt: TGTGCCAGCAGCGATCCCGGGACAGGGGGCGCCGATGGCTACACCTTC
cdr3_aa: CASSDPGTGGADGYTF

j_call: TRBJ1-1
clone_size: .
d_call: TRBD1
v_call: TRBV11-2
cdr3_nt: TGTGCCAGCAGCCCTGGACAGGGCCAGAACACTGAAGCTTTCTTT
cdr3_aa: CASSPGQGQNTEAFF

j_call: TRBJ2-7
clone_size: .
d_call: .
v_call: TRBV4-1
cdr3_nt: TGCGCCAGCAGCCAAGGAGGATTTCCCTACGAGCAGTACTTC
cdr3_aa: CASSQGGFPYEQYF

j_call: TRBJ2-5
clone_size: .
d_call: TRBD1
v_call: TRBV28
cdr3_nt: TGTGCCAGCGGGACAGGGGACCAAGAGACCCAGTACTTC
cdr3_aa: CASGTGDQETQYF

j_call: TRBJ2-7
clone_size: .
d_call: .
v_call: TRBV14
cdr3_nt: TGTGCCAGCAGCCAAAAAGGGGGGTTTAGACGGCACGAGCAGTACTTC
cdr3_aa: CASSQKGGFRRHEQYF

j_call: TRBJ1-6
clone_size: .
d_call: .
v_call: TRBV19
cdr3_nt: TGTGCCGTGGGGCCGGACAGCTATAATTCACCCCTCCACTTT
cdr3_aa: CAVGPDSYNSPLHF

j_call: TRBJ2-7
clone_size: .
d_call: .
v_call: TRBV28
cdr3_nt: TGTGCCACCAGGGGGGGTAGCGGGCCGTACGAGCAGTACTTC
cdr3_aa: CATRGGSGPYEQYF

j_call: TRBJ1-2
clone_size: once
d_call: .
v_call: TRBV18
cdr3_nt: TGTGCCAGCTCACCGTCCCTTGGCAGGGCCCACCCGGGCTACACCTTC
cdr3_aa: CASSPSLGRAHPGYTF

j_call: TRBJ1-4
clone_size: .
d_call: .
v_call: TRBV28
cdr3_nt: TGTGCCACCCTTACGGGGGCGCGAGCAGAAAAACTGTTTTTT
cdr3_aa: CATLTGARAEKLFF

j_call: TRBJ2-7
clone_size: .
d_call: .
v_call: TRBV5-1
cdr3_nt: TGCGCCAGCAGCTTGGCACTGGGATCCTACGAGCAGTACTTC
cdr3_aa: CASSLALGSYEQYF

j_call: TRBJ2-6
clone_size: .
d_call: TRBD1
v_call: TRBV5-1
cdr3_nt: TGCGCCAGCAGCTGGGACAGCCCAGGGGGGGCCAACGTCCTGACTTTC
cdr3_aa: CASSWDSPGGANVLTF

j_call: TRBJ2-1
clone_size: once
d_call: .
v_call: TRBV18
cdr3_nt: TGTGCCAGCTCACCACCGGGGCAAGATGAGCAGTTCTTC
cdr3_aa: CASSPPGQDEQFF

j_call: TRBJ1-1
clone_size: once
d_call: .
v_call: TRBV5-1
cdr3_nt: TGCGCCAGCAGTGGCCAGGTACTTCACATGAACACTGAAGCTTTCTTT
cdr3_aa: CASSGQVLHMNTEAFF

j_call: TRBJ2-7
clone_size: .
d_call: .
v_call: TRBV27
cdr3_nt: TGTGCCAGCAGTTTATCGGGGGGCGCGTGGGACGAGCAGTACTTC
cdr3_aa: CASSLSGGAWDEQYF

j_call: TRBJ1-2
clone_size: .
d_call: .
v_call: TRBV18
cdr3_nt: TGTGCCAGCTCACCAGGGGAATTGAGTGGCTACACCTTC
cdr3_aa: CASSPGELSGYTF

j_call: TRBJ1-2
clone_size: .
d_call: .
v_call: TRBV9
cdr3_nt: TGTGCCAGCAGCCCACAGGGAACTAACTATGGCTACACCTTC
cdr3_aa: CASSPQGTNYGYTF

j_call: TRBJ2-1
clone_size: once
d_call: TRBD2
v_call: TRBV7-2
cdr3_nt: TGTGCCAGCAGCTCCGGCGGACTAGCAGGGCACAATGAGCAGTTCTTC
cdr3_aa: CASSSGGLAGHNEQFF

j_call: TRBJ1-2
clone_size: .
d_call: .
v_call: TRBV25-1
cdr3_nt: TGTGCCAGCAGTGAATGGGGGCCAGGCTACACCTTC
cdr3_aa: CASSEWGPGYTF

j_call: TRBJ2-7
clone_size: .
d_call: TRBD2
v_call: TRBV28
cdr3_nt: TGTGCCAGCTCGGGGGGTAGCGCGAGCTCCTACGAGCAGTACTTC
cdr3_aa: CASSGGSASSYEQYF

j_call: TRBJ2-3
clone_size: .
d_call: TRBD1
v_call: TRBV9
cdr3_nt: TGTGCCAGCAGTGACAGGGCTAAACTCACAGATACGCAGTATTTT
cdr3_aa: CASSDRAKLTDTQYF

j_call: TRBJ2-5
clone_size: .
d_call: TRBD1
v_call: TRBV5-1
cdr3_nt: TGCGCCAGCAGCTTAGGACAGGGAGGTGAGACCCAGTACTTC
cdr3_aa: CASSLGQGGETQYF

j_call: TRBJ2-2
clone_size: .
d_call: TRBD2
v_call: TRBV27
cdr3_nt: TGTGCCAGCAGTTCCCTTTTAGCGGGAGGGCCTAGCGGGGAGCTGTTTTTT
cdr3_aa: CASSSLLAGGPSGELFF

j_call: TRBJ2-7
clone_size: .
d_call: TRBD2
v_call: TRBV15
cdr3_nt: TGTGCCACCAGCCGGGGGGGCGGCTCCTCCTACGAGCAGTACTTC
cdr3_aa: CATSRGGGSSYEQYF

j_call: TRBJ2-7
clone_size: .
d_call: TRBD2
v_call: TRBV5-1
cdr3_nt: TGCGCCAGCAGCCGCAACCTTCTAGCGGGCTATATGCCCTTCTCCTACGAGCAGTACTTC
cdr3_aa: CASSRNLLAGYMPFSYEQYF

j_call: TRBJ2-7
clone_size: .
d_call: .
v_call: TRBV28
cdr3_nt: TGTGCCAGCAGTGGTGGGACAACCTACGAGCAGTACTTC
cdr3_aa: CASSGGTTYEQYF

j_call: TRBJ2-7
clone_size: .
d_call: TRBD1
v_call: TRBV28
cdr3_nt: TGTGCCAGCAGTTTAACACAGGGGTGGACCTACGAGCAGTACTTC
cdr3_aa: CASSLTQGWTYEQYF

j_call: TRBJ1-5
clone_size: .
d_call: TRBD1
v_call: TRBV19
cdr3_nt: TGTGCCAGTAGTATTCAGGACAGGGAGGGTCAGCCCCAGCATTTT
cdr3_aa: CASSIQDREGQPQHF

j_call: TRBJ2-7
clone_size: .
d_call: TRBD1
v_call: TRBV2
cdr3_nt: TGTGCCAGCAGTGTAGGTTACAGGGGTTCCTACGAGCAGTACTTC
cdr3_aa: CASSVGYRGSYEQYF

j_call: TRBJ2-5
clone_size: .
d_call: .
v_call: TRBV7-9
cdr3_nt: TGTGCCAGCAGCTTCCCGGCAGGGTACGAGACCCAGTACTTC
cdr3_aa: CASSFPAGYETQYF

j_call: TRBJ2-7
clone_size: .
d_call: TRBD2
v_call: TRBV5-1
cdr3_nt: TGCGCCAGCAGCCTGGAGGCTAGCGGGAACTACGAGCAGTACTTC
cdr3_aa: CASSLEASGNYEQYF

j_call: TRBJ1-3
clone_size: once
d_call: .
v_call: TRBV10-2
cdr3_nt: TGCGCCAGCAAGGGAAGCGGGGACCTTGGAAACACCATATATTTT
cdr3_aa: CASKGSGDLGNTIYF

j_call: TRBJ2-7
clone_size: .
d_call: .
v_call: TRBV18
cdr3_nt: TGTGCCAGCTCACCGTCTGTAGGGACCAACGAGCAGTACTTC
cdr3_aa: CASSPSVGTNEQYF

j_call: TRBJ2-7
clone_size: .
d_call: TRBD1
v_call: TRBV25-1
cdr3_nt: TGTGCCAGCATGAGGACAGGGTCCTACGAGCAGTACTTC
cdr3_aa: CASMRTGSYEQYF

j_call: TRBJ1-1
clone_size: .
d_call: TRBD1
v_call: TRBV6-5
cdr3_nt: TGTGCCAGCAGTTTCGGGACAGGGGGACGGACTGAAGCTTTCTTT
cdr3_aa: CASSFGTGGRTEAFF